This T cell receptor beta chain stems from a study of graft-versus-host responses after intestinal transplantation. Study results and limitations: GvH clones were identified in recipient marrow, with some first appearing in ileum or blood.

The repertoire was sequenced with immunoSEQ multiplex PCR; TCRdb's copy has only in-frame clones and lacks some. The repertoire includes around 30,000 clones, 85% to 95% of them detected once, and roughly 0.72% sits in the top ten. The germline V gene encodes CDR1 LGHNA and CDR2 YSLEER. V was cut by 4 bases and J by 3 bases, with 10 bases left in between. CDR3 size: 14 residues. Of note for this clone: Its cognate antigen is unknown.

The TCR comes from a human patient who received an intestinal transplant, so some T cells may come from the graft donor. V usage is TRBV4-3 and J usage is TRBJ1-3; a possible D gene is TRBD1 (5 bases). The specimen was PBMCs, collected around 63 days after intestinal transplant. The CDR3 is CASSPGTYGNTIYF. The DNA for the CDR3 is TGCGCCAGCAGCCCCGGGACGTATGGAAACACCATATATTTT.